Sequencing of this T cell receptor (beta chain) was carried out in a study of shared clonotypes between healthy human individuals. Notes on the study in general: It was anticipated that sequencing depth would influence how many clonotypes donors shared. What naive subsets generally showed was a larger estimated richness than memory subsets showed.

In germline, CDR1 is SGHNT, CDR2 YYREEE (reference sequence). CDR3 length equals 12 residues. V was trimmed by 0 bases and J by 5 bases, leaving 5 bases between them. Free of recent acute infections or vaccinations, the donors were healthy HIV-negative adults. Some clones are missing from TCRdb's copy, which holds only in-frame ones; the method was immunoSEQ multiplex PCR. The sample holds fewer than 1.8 million clones, 98% seen once. Turning to this clone: Its matching antigen is unknown. In the same sample, other DNA sequences code for this CDR3.

The sequenced sample was naive CD4+ T cells sorted from blood. The subset was: CD45RA+ positively selected. The J gene is TRBJ2-5, the V gene TRBV5-4, with D unresolved. The source is a man between 25 and 39 years old in good health. The CDR3 protein is CASSLDGETQYF. In DNA form, the CDR3 reads TGTGCCAGCAGCTTGGATGGGGAGACCCAGTACTTC.